What follows describes a single T cell receptor (beta chain). In the authors' methods: It was from reference gene primer amplification that nucleated cell counts were estimated. TCRdb keeps only in-frame clones here, not all; method: immunoSEQ multiplex PCR. Clone size and the V and J calls come from that table; the DNA yielded D and trimming. This sample carries under 45,000 clones, about 85% of them seen once, and the ten largest clones take 3.5% to 5.5%. Germline CDR1 SGHRS, CDR2 YFSETQ. The CDR3 is made up of 16 amino acids. The trim removed 0 bases at V and 3 bases at J, leaving 5 bases unmatched. The data belong to a study of blood T cell repertoires in COVID-19. On the study more broadly: Acute-phase and convalescent COVID-19 samples originated in the United States, Italy and Spain.

The chain links TRBV5-1 to TRBJ1-1, with 10 bases identical to TRBD1. This receptor was obtained from a man aged 60-69 years with acute or convalescent COVID-19. Specimen: peripheral blood. The CDR3 DNA reads TGCGCCAGCAGCTTGGGGGACAGGGGAGGGTACACTGAAGCTTTCTTT. The encoded protein is CASSLGDRGGYTEAFF.